This TCR beta chain was documented in a study of blood T cell repertoires in COVID-19. Across the whole study: The United States, Italy and Spain supplied acute and convalescent COVID-19 samples. PBMCs, B-cell-depleted T cells, or T cells provided the cDNA or gDNA that made up the material.

The CDR3 spans 15 residues. The V gene's germline CDR1 is SGHAT and CDR2 FQNNGV. V dropped 5 bases and J dropped 3; count of bases not matched to a gene: 7. In the original workflow: Amplifying reference gene primers gave estimates of nucleated cell counts. Clones were read by immunoSEQ multiplex PCR, and TCRdb kept only the in-frame ones, dropping some. The V and J calls and clone size are taken from that table; D and trimming were inferred from the DNA. The sample has 130,000 to 150,000 clones, about nine tenths seen once. The clonotype originates from a human donor in a cohort sampled during active COVID-19. The rearrangement joins TRBV11-2 to TRBJ2-7, with TRBD2 identical over 10 bases. Input material: peripheral blood. The DNA of the CDR3 is TGTGCCAGCAGCAACCCAGCGGGGGGGGTCTACGAGCAGTACTTC. Translation: CASSNPAGGVYEQYF.